The clone carrying this T cell receptor (beta chain) was detected a few times. This record comes from a study of blood T cell repertoires in COVID-19. As for the study in general: PBMCs, B-cell-depleted T cells, or T cells provided the cDNA or gDNA that made up the material.

This CDR3 region has 13 residues. The ends lost 5 bases at V and 7 bases at J; junction bases unmatched: 4. Germline CDR1 LNHDA, CDR2 SQIVND (reference sequence). In the authors' workflow: Reference gene primer amplification in the assay estimated nucleated cell counts. Profiling relied on immunoSEQ multiplex PCR, and the TCRdb table lists in-frame clones only, not all of them. V, J and clone size derive from that table, while D and trimming were established from the DNA sequence. The sample consists of 110,000 or so clones, roughly 85% of them appearing once. The receptor was derived from a woman over 75 with acute or convalescent COVID-19. Sequenced sample: peripheral blood. This chain joins TRBV19 and TRBJ1-5; 8 bases line up with TRBD1. CDR3 in amino acids: CASSPQGAQPQHF. In nucleotides, the CDR3 is TGTGCCAGTAGTCCCCAGGGGGCCCAGCCCCAGCATTTT.